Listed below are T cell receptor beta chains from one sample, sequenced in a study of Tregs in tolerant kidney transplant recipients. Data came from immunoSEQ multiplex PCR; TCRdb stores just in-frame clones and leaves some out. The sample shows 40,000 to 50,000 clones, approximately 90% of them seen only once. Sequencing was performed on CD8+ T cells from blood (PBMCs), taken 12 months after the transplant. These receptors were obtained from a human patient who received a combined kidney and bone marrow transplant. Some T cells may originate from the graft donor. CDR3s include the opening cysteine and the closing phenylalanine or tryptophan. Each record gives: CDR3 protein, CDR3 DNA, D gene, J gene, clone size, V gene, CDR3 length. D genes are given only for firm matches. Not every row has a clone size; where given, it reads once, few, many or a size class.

cdr3_aa: CASSPIRTPQETQYF
cdr3_nt: TGTGCCAGCAGCCCCATCCGAACTCCCCAAGAGACCCAGTACTTC
d_call: .
j_call: TRBJ2-5
clone_size: .
v_call: TRBV7-6
cdr3_length: 15

cdr3_aa: CASRQDSYNEQFF
cdr3_nt: TGTGCCAGCAGACAGGACTCCTACAATGAGCAGTTCTTC
d_call: .
j_call: TRBJ2-1
clone_size: few
v_call: TRBV6-5
cdr3_length: 13

cdr3_aa: CASTVDPSGGAFSDTQYF
cdr3_nt: TGTGCCAGCACCGTAGACCCTAGCGGGGGGGCGTTCTCGGATACGCAGTATTTT
d_call: TRBD2
j_call: TRBJ2-3
clone_size: .
v_call: TRBV9
cdr3_length: 18

cdr3_aa: CASSLGSRVSYEQYF
cdr3_nt: TGTGCCAGCAGCTTAGGTTCCAGGGTTTCCTACGAGCAGTACTTC
d_call: .
j_call: TRBJ2-7
clone_size: .
v_call: TRBV13
cdr3_length: 15

cdr3_aa: CASRKPGQGTTVNTEAFF
cdr3_nt: TGTGCCAGCAGAAAACCGGGACAGGGTACAACGGTGAACACTGAAGCTTTCTTT
d_call: TRBD1
j_call: TRBJ1-1
clone_size: once
v_call: TRBV2
cdr3_length: 18

cdr3_aa: CASKDRGLWTDTQYF
cdr3_nt: TGTGCCAGCAAGGACAGGGGGCTTTGGACAGATACGCAGTATTTT
d_call: TRBD1
j_call: TRBJ2-3
clone_size: .
v_call: TRBV27
cdr3_length: 15

cdr3_aa: CASSKTLAGGTYNEQFF
cdr3_nt: TGTGCCAGCAGTAAAACTTTAGCGGGAGGAACCTACAATGAGCAGTTCTTC
d_call: TRBD2
j_call: TRBJ2-1
clone_size: .
v_call: TRBV25-1
cdr3_length: 17

cdr3_aa: CASSILAGGPRETQYF
cdr3_nt: TGTGCCAGCAGTATACTAGCGGGGGGGCCCCGGGAGACCCAGTACTTC
d_call: TRBD2
j_call: TRBJ2-5
clone_size: .
v_call: TRBV27
cdr3_length: 16

cdr3_aa: CASNRDRGTNGYTF
cdr3_nt: TGTGCCAGCAACCGGGACAGGGGGACTAATGGCTACACCTTC
d_call: TRBD1
j_call: TRBJ1-2
clone_size: once
v_call: TRBV28
cdr3_length: 14

cdr3_aa: CASSPIHGISFPYEQYF
cdr3_nt: TGTGCCAGCAGCCCAATACACGGGATTTCCTTTCCATACGAGCAGTACTTC
d_call: .
j_call: TRBJ2-7
clone_size: .
v_call: TRBV7-2
cdr3_length: 17

cdr3_aa: CASSVAGTGGGYTF
cdr3_nt: TGTGCCAGCAGCGTAGCCGGGACAGGGGGTGGCTACACCTTC
d_call: TRBD1
j_call: TRBJ1-2
clone_size: .
v_call: TRBV9
cdr3_length: 14

cdr3_aa: CASSLTLTRNTEAFF
cdr3_nt: TGTGCCAGCAGCCTAACCCTGACAAGGAACACTGAAGCTTTCTTT
d_call: .
j_call: TRBJ1-1
clone_size: .
v_call: TRBV7-9
cdr3_length: 15

cdr3_aa: CASSPRGQGVGYTF
cdr3_nt: TGTGCCAGCAGCCCACGGGGACAGGGGGTTGGCTACACCTTC
d_call: TRBD1
j_call: TRBJ1-2
clone_size: .
v_call: TRBV9
cdr3_length: 14

cdr3_aa: CASSPGQGREQYF
cdr3_nt: TGTGCCAGCAGCCCGGGACAGGGAAGAGAGCAGTACTTC
d_call: TRBD1
j_call: TRBJ2-7
clone_size: .
v_call: TRBV13
cdr3_length: 13

cdr3_aa: CASSLGDTGELFF
cdr3_nt: TGTGCCAGCAGCTTAGGAGATACCGGGGAGCTGTTTTTT
d_call: .
j_call: TRBJ2-2
clone_size: .
v_call: TRBV7-9
cdr3_length: 13

cdr3_aa: CASSFRAGGIDTQYF
cdr3_nt: TGTGCCAGCAGCTTCCGGGCGGGGGGGATAGATACGCAGTATTTT
d_call: TRBD2
j_call: TRBJ2-3
clone_size: .
v_call: TRBV11-2
cdr3_length: 15

cdr3_aa: CASSPRVGSVLEAFF
cdr3_nt: TGTGCCAGCAGCCCCAGGGTGGGGTCAGTCCTCGAAGCTTTCTTT
d_call: .
j_call: TRBJ1-1
clone_size: .
v_call: TRBV14
cdr3_length: 15

cdr3_aa: CASSAHALAGVFYEQYF
cdr3_nt: TGTGCCAGCAGCGCCCACGCACTAGCGGGAGTCTTTTACGAGCAGTACTTC
d_call: TRBD2
j_call: TRBJ2-7
clone_size: once
v_call: TRBV9
cdr3_length: 17

cdr3_aa: CASSLTLRTGIGYTF
cdr3_nt: TGTGCCAGCAGCCTCACACTTAGGACAGGGATAGGCTACACCTTC
d_call: TRBD1
j_call: TRBJ1-2
clone_size: .
v_call: TRBV7-8
cdr3_length: 15

cdr3_aa: CASSLRRAPGANVLTF
cdr3_nt: TGTGCCAGCAGCCTACGGAGAGCCCCTGGGGCCAACGTCCTGACTTTC
d_call: .
j_call: TRBJ2-6
clone_size: .
v_call: TRBV9
cdr3_length: 16

cdr3_aa: CASSKGLAKTYEQYF
cdr3_nt: TGTGCCAGTAGTAAAGGACTAGCGAAAACCTACGAGCAGTACTTC
d_call: TRBD2
j_call: TRBJ2-7
clone_size: .
v_call: TRBV19
cdr3_length: 15

cdr3_aa: CASSFVGTGRSEQYF
cdr3_nt: TGTGCCAGCAGTTTTGTCGGGACAGGGCGCTCGGAGCAGTACTTC
d_call: TRBD1
j_call: TRBJ2-7
clone_size: once
v_call: TRBV27
cdr3_length: 15